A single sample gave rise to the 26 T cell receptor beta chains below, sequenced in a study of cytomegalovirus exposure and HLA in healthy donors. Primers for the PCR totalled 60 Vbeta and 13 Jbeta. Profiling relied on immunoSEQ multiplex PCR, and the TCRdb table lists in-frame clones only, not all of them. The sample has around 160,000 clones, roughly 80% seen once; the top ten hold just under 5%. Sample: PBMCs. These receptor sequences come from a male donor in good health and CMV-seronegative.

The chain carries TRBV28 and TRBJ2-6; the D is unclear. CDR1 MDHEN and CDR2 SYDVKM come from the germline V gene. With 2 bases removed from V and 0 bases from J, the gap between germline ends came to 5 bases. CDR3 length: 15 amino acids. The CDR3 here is CASSLGSSGANVLTF. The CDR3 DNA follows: TGTGCCAGCAGTTTAGGCAGCTCTGGGGCCAACGTCCTGACTTTC. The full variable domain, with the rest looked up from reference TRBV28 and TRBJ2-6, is DVKVTQSSRYLVKRTGEKVFLECVQDMDHENMFWYRQDPGLGLRLIYFSYDVKMKEKGDIPEGYSVSREKKERFSLILESASTNQTSMYLCASSLGSSGANVLTFGAGSRLTVL.

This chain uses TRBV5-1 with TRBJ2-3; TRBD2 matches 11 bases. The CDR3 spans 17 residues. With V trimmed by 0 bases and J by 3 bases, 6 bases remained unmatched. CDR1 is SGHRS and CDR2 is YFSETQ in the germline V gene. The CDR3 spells CASSLGVAGGATDTQYF. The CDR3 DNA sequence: TGCGCCAGCAGCTTGGGAGTAGCGGGGGGGGCAACAGATACGCAGTATTTT.

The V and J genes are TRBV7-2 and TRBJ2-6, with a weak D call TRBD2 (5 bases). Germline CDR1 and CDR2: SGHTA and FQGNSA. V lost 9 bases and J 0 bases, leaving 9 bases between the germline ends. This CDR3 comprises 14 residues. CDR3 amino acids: CARGEGSGANVLTF. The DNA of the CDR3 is TGTGCCAGGGGAGAGGGCTCTGGGGCCAACGTCCTGACTTTC.

Here the CDR3 DNA reads TGTGCCAGCAGCTCTAGCGGGGCCCCAACAGATACGCAGTATTTT. It translates to CASSSSGAPTDTQYF. V usage is TRBV5-4 and J usage is TRBJ2-3; 9 bases are a match to TRBD2. Germline V gene lookup returns CDR1 SGHNT and CDR2 YYREEE (reference sequence). The ends lost 3 bases at V and 3 bases at J; junction bases unmatched: 5. The CDR3 runs 15 residues.

Here the CDR3 DNA reads TGTGCCAGCAGCCCGCGGACAGGGAGCAATCAGCCCCAGCATTTT. Amino acid sequence: CASSPRTGSNQPQHF. The rearrangement joins TRBV7-2 to TRBJ1-5; 8 nucleotides agree with TRBD1. Germline CDR1 and CDR2: SGHTA and FQGNSA. Trimming cost V 5 bases and J 1 base; bases outside gene matches: 4. The CDR3 has 15 residues.

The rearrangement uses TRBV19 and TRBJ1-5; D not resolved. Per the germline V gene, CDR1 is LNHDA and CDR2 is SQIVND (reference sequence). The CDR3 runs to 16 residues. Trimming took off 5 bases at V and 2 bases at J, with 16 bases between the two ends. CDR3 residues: CASSSDEGFGNQPQHF. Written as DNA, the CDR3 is TGTGCCAGTAGTTCCGACGAGGGTTTTGGCAATCAGCCCCAGCATTTT.

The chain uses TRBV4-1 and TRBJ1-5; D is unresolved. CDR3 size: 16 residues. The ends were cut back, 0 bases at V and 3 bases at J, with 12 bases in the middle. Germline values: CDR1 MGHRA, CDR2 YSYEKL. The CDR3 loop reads CASSQEGTVINQPQHF. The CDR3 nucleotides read TGCGCCAGCAGCCAAGAGGGCACAGTTATCAATCAGCCCCAGCATTTT.

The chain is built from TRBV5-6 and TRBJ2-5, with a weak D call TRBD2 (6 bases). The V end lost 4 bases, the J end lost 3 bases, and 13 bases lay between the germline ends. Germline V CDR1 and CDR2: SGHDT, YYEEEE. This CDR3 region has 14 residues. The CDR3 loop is CASSPPGLKETQYF. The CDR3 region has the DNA TGTGCCAGCAGCCCCCCGGGACTCAAAGAGACCCAGTACTTC.

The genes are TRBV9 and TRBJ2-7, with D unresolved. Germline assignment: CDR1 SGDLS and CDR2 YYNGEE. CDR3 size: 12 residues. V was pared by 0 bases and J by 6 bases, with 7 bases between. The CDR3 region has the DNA TGTGCCAGCAGCGTAGACGGTGGCGAGCAGTACTTC. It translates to CASSVDGGEQYF. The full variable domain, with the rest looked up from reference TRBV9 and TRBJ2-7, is DSGVTQTPKHLITATGQRVTLRCSPRSGDLSVYWYQQSLDQGLQFLIQYYNGEERAKGNILERFSAQQFPDLHSELNLSSLELGDSALYFCASSVDGGEQYFGPGTRLTVT.

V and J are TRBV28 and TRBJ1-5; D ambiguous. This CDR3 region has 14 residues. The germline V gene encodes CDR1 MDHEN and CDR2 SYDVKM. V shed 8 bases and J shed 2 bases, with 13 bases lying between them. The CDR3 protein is CASRSLTGNQPQHF. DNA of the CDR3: TGTGCCAGCCGATCTCTCACGGGCAATCAGCCCCAGCATTTT.

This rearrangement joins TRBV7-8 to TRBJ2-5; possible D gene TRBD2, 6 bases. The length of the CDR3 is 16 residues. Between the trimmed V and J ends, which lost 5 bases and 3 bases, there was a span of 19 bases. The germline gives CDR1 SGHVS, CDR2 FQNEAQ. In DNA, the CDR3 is TGTGCCAGCAGCAATTATATCCGGGGGAGGAAAGAGACCCAGTACTTC. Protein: CASSNYIRGRKETQYF. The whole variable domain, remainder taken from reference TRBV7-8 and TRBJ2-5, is GAGVSQSPRYKVAKRGQDVALRCDPISGHVSLFWYQQALGQGPEFLTYFQNEAQLDKSGLPSDRFFAERPEGSVSTLKIQRTQQEDSAVYLCASSNYIRGRKETQYFGPGTRLLVL.

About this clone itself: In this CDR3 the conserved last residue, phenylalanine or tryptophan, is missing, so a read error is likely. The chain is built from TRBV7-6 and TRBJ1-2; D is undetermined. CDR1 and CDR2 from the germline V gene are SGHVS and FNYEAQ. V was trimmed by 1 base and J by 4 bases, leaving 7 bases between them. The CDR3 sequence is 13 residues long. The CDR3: CASSLDSSYGYTL. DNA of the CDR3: TGTGCCAGCAGCTTAGACAGTTCCTATGGCTACACCCTC.

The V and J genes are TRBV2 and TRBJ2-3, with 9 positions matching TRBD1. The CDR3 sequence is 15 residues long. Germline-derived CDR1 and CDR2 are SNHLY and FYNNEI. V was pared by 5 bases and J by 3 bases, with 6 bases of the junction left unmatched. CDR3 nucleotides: TGTGCCAGCAGTTACAGGGGGCCACAGACAGATACGCAGTATTTT. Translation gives CASSYRGPQTDTQYF.

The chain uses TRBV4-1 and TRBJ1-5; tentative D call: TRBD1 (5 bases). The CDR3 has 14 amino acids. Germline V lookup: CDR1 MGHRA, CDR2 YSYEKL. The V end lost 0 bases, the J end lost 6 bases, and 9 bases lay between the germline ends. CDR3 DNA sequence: TGCGCCAGCAGCCAAGATACCCAGGGTCAGCCCCAGCATTTT. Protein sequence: CASSQDTQGQPQHF.

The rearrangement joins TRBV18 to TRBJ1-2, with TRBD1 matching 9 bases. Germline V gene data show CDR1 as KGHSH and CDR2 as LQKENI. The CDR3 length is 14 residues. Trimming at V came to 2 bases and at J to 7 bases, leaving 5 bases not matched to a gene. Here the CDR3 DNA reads TGTGCCAGCTCACCAGATTCGACAGGGGGTGGCTACACCTTC. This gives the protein CASSPDSTGGGYTF.

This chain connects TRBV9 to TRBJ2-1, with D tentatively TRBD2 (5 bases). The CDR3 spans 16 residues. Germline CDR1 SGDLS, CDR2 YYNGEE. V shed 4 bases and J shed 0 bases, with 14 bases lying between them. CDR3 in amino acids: CASSRLSSSSYNEQFF. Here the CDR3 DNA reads TGTGCCAGCAGCCGACTATCCAGTAGCTCCTACAATGAGCAGTTCTTC.

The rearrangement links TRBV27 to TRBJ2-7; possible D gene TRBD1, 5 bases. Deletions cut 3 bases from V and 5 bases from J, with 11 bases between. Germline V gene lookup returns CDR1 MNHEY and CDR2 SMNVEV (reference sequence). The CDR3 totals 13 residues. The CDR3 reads CASSFQQAHEQYF. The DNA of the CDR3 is TGTGCCAGCAGTTTTCAACAGGCCCACGAGCAGTACTTC.

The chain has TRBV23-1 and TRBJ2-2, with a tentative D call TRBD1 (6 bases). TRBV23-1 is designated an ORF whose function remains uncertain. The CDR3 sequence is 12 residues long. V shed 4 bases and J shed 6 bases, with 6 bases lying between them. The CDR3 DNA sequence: TGCGCCAGCAGTCCAGGGGCCGGGGAGCTGTTTTTT. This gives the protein CASSPGAGELFF.

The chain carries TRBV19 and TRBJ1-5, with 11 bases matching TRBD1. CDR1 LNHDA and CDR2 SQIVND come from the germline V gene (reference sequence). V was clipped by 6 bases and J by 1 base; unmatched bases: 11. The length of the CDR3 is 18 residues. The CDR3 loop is CASSLSRGQGESNQPQHF. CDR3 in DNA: TGTGCCAGTAGCCTGAGCCGGGGACAGGGGGAAAGCAATCAGCCCCAGCATTTT.

DNA of the CDR3: TGTGCCAGCAGCCCCCTTTATCCGCCCGGGGCCGGGGAGCTGTTTTTT. Protein sequence: CASSPLYPPGAGELFF. The J gene is TRBJ2-2, the V gene TRBV11-2, with D perhaps TRBD2 (5 bases). Trimming shortened V by 5 bases and J by 6 bases, and 19 bases separated the two germline ends. Per germline, CDR1 SGHAT and CDR2 FQNNGV. CDR3 size: 16 residues. The full variable domain, completed using reference TRBV11-2 and TRBJ2-2, is EAGVAQSPRYKIIEKRQSVAFWCNPISGHATLYWYQQILGQGPKLLIQFQNNGVVDDSQLPKDRFSAERLKGVDSTLKIQPAKLEDSAVYLCASSPLYPPGAGELFFGEGSRLTVL.

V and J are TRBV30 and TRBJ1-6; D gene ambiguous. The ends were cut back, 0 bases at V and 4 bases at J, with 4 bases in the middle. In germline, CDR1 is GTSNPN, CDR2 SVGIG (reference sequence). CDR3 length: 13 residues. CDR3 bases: TGTGCCTGGAGTGTACAGTATAATTCACCCCTCCACTTT. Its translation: CAWSVQYNSPLHF.

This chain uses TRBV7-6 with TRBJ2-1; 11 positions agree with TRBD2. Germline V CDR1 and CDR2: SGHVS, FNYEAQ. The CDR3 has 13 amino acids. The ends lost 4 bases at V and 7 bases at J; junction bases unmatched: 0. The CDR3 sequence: CASSWTSGNEQFF. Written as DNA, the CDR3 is TGTGCCAGCAGCTGGACTAGCGGGAATGAGCAGTTCTTC.

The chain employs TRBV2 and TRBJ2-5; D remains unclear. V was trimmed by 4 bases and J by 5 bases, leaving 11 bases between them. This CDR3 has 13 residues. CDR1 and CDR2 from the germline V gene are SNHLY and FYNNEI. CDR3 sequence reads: CASSAHFGETQYF. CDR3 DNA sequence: TGTGCCAGCAGTGCACACTTCGGGGAGACCCAGTACTTC.

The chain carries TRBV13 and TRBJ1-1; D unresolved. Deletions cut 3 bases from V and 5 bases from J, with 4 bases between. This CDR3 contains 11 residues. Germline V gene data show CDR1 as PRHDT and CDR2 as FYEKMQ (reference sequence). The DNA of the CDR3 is TGTGCCAGCAGCTTTCAGACTGAAGCTTTCTTT. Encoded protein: CASSFQTEAFF. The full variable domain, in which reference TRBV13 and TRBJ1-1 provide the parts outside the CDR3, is AAGVIQSPRHLIKEKRETATLKCYPIPRHDTVYWYQQGPGQDPQFLISFYEKMQSDKGSIPDRFSAQQFSDYHSELNMSSLELGDSALYFCASSFQTEAFFGQGTRLTVV.

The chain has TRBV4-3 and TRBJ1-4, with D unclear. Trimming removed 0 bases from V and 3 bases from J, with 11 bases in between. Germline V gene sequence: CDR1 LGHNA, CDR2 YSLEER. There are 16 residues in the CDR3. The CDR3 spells CASSQDRGIANEKLFF. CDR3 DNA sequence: TGCGCCAGCAGCCAAGATAGAGGGATTGCTAATGAAAAACTGTTTTTT.

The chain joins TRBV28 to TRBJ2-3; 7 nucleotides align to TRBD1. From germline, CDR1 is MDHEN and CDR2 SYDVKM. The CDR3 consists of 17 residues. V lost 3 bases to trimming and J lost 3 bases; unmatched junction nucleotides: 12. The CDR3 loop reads CASSFPGYRGRTDTQYF. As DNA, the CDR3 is TGTGCCAGCAGTTTCCCCGGTTACAGGGGTAGGACAGATACGCAGTATTTT.